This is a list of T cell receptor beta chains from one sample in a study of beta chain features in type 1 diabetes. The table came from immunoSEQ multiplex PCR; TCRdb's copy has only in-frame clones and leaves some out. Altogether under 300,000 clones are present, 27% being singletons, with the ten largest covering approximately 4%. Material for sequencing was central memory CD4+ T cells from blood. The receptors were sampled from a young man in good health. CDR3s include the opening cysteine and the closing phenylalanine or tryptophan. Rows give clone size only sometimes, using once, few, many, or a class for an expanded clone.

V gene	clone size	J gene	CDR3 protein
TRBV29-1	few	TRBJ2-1	CSVETRLAGEDEQFF
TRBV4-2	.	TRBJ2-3	CASRIGTSKDTQYF
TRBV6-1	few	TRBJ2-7	CAVETGRLTYEQYF
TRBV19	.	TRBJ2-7	CASSPQGASYEQYF
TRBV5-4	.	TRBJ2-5	CASSLESLRPETQYF
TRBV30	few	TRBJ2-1	CAWSHNEQFF
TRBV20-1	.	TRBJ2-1	CSAALDEQFF
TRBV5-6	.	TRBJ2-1	CASSLPGQAYNEQFF
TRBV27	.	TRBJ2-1	CASSFSGNHLQFF
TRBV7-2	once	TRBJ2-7	CASSSASGSSYEQYF
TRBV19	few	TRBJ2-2	CASRGVGTDTGELFF
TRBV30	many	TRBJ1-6	CAWGEVKAPLHF
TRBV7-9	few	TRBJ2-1	CASSAGTEPYNEQFF
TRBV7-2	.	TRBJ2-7	CASSLVEGYEQYF
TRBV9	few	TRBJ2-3	CASSVAGGLADTQYF
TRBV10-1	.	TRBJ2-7	CASSTGQGNEQYF
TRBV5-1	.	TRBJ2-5	CASSLAPGGETQYF
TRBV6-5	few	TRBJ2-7	CASSTDTSTREYF
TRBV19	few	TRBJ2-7	CASSSDTSYEQYF
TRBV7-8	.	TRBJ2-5	CASSLGNRRLETQYF
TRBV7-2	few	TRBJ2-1	CASSLGGSTGLEQFF
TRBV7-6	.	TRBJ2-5	CASSPLAGGPETQYF
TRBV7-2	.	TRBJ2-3	CASSLLGTDTQYF
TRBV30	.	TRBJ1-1	CAWMERAATEAFF
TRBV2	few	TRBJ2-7	CASSETATTYEQYF
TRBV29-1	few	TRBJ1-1	CSVIERRGTEAFF
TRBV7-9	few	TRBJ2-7	CASSLVRTGYDEQYF
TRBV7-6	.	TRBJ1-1	CASSSLASAVAFF
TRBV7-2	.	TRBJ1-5	CASSQRAIVGGGQPQHF
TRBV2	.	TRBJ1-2	CASSPVRQLNYGYTF
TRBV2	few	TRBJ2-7	CASSERRLQAREQYF
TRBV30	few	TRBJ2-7	CAWSGRNEQYF
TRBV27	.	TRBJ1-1	CASRPIRRQLNTEAFF
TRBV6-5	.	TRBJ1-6	CASRDSGNSPLHF
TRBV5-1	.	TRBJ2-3	CASSPGLATDTQYF
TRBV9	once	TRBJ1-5	CASSVVGGYQPQHF
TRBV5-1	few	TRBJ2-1	CASSFGQGAANEQFF
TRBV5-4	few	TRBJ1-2	CASSLSGTGVLGYGYTF
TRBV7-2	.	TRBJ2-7	CASSLKTYGQYF
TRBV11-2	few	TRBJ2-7	CASSPHYEQYF